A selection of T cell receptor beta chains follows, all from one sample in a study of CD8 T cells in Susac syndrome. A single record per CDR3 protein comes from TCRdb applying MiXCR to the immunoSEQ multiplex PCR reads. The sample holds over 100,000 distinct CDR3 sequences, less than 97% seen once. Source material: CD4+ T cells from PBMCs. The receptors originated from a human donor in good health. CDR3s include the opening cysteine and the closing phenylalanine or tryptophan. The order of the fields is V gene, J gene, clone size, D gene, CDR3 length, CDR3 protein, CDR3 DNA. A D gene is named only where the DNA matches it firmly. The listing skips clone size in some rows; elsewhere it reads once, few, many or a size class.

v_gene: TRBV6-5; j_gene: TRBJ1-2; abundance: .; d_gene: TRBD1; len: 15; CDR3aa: CASSYEGQGYNGYTF; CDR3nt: TGTGCCAGCAGTTACGAGGGACAGGGTTATAATGGCTACACCTTC
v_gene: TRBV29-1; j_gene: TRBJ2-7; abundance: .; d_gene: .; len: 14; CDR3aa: CSVVFGVRTYEQYF; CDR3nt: TGCAGCGTTGTTTTTGGGGTAAGAACCTACGAGCAGTACTTC
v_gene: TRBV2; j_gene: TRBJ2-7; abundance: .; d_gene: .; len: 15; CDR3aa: CASSGEGSQSYEQYF; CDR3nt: TGTGCCAGCAGTGGTGAAGGGAGCCAGTCCTACGAGCAGTACTTC
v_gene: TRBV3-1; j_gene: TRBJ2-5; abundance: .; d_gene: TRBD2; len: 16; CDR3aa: CASSQVPSGTGQTQYF; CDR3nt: TGTGCCAGCAGCCAAGTCCCTAGCGGGACCGGACAGACCCAGTACTTC
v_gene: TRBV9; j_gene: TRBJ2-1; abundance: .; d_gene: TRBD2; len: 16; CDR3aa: CASSSRLAGEYNEQFF; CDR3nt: TGTGCCAGCAGCTCCCGACTAGCGGGGGAGTACAATGAGCAGTTCTTC
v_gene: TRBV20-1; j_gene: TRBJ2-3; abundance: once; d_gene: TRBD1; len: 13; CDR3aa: CSAKTGGTDTQYF; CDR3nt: TGCAGTGCTAAGACAGGGGGGACAGATACGCAGTATTTT
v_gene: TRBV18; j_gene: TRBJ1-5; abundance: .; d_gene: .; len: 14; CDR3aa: CASSMVGGGQPQHF; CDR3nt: TGTGCCAGCTCGATGGTCGGGGGCGGTCAGCCCCAGCATTTT
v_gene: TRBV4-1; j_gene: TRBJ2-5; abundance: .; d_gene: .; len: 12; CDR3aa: CASSQARGTQYF; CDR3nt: TGCGCCAGCAGCCAAGCCCGGGGGACCCAGTACTTC
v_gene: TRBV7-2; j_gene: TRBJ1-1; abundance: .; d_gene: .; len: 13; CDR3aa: CASSNFRGTEAFF; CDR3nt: TGTGCCAGCAGTAATTTCAGGGGCACTGAAGCTTTCTTT
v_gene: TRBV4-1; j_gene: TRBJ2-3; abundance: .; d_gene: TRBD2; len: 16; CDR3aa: CASSQGGTSGLNTQYF; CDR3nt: TGCGCCAGCAGCCAAGGCGGGACTAGTGGTTTGAATACGCAGTATTTT
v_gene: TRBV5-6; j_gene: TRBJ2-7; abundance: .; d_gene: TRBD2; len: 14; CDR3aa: CASSRRGASYEQYF; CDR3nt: TGTGCCAGCAGCCGGCGGGGGGCGTCCTACGAGCAGTACTTC
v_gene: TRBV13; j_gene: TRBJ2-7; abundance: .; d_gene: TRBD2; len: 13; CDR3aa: CASSSSGTYEQYF; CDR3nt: TGTGCCAGCAGCTCTAGCGGTACCTACGAGCAGTACTTC
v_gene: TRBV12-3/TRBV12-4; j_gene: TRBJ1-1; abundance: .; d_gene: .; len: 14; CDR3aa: CASSLVGVNTEAFF; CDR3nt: TGTGCCAGCAGTTTGGTGGGAGTGAACACTGAAGCTTTCTTT
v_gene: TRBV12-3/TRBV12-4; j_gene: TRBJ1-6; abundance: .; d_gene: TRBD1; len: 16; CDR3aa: CASRPGTATYNSPLHF; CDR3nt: TGTGCCAGCAGGCCCGGGACAGCCACCTATAATTCACCCCTCCACTTT
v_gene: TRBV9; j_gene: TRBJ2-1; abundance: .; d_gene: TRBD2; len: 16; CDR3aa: CASSAMLTSGGAEQFF; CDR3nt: TGTGCCAGCAGCGCTATGCTCACTAGCGGGGGAGCTGAGCAGTTCTTC
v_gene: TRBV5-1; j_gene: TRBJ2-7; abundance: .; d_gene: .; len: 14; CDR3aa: CASSLPGSWDEQYF; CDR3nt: TGCGCCAGCAGCTTACCGGGATCATGGGACGAGCAGTACTTC
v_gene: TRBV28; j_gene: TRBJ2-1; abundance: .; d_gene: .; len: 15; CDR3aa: CASSLSGAGDNEQFF; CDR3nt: TGTGCCAGCAGTTTGTCGGGGGCCGGAGATAATGAGCAGTTCTTC
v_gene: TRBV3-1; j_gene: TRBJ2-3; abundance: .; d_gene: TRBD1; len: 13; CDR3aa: CASKHGQADTQYF; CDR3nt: TGTGCCAGCAAACACGGACAGGCAGATACGCAGTATTTT
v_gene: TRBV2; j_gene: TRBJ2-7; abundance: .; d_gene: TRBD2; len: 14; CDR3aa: CASSGLAGYYEQYF; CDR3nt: TGTGCCAGCAGTGGACTAGCGGGTTACTACGAGCAGTACTTC
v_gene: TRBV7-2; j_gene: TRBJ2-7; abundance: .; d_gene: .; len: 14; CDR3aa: CASSPSRERYEQYF; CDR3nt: TGTGCCAGCAGCCCGAGCCGGGAGAGGTACGAGCAGTACTTC
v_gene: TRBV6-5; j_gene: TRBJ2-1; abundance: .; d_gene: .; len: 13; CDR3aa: CASSRDTYNEQFF; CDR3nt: TGTGCCAGCTCCCGGGACACCTACAATGAGCAGTTCTTC
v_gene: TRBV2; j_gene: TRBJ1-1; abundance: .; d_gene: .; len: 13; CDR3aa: CASSEEEIAEAFF; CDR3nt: TGTGCCAGCAGTGAAGAGGAGATTGCTGAAGCTTTCTTT
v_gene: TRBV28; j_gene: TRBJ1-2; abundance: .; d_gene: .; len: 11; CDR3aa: CASGNIYGYTF; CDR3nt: TGTGCCAGCGGGAACATCTATGGCTACACCTTC
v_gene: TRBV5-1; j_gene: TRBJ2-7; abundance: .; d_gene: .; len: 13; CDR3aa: CASSLAPGYEQYF; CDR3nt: TGCGCCAGCAGCTTGGCCCCCGGTTACGAGCAGTACTTC
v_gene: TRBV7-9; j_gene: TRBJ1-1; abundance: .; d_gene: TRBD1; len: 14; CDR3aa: CASRLGQGGTEAFF; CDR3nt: TGTGCCAGCAGATTGGGACAGGGAGGGACTGAAGCTTTCTTT
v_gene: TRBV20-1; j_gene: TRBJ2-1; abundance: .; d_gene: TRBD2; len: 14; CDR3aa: CSARGLAAWDEQFF; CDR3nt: TGCAGTGCTAGGGGACTAGCGGCATGGGATGAGCAGTTCTTC
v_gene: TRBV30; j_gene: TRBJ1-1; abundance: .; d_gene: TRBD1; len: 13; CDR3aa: CAWSRTGVTEAFF; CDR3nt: TGTGCCTGGAGTCGCACAGGGGTTACTGAAGCTTTCTTT
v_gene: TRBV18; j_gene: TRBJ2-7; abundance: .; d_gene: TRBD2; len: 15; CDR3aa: CASSDHAGGAEEQYF; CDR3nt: TGTGCCAGCTCGGATCACGCGGGGGGGGCGGAAGAGCAGTACTTC
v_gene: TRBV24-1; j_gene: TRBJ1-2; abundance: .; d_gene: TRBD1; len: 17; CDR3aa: CATSERLPTGGDYGYTF; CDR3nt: TGTGCCACCAGTGAACGCCTCCCTACAGGGGGTGACTATGGCTACACCTTC
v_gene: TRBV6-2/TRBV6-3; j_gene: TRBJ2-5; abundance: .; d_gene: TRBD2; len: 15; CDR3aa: CASSFTGTSPETQYF; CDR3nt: TGTGCCAGCAGTTTCACCGGGACTAGCCCAGAGACCCAGTACTTC
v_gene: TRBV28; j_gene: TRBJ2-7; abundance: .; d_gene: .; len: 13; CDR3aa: CASSFGQDYEQYF; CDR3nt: TGTGCCAGCAGTTTTGGGCAGGATTACGAGCAGTACTTC
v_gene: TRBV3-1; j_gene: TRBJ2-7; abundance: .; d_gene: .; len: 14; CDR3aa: CASSPSTTGNEQYF; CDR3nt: TGTGCCAGCAGCCCGTCGACGACAGGAAACGAGCAGTACTTC
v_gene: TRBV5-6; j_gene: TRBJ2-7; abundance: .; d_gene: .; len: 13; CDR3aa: CASSSDSSYEQYF; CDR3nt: TGTGCCAGCAGCTCCGACAGCTCCTACGAGCAGTACTTC
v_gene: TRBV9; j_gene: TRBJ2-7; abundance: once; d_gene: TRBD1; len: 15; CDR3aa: CASSVEGQLLSGQYF; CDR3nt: TGTGCCAGCAGCGTAGAGGGACAGCTTCTTTCAGGGCAGTACTTC
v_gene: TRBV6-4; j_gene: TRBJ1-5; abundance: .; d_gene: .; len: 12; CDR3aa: CASRVGNQPQHF; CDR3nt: TGTGCCAGCAGAGTTGGCAATCAGCCCCAGCATTTT
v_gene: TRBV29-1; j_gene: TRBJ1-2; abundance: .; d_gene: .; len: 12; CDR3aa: CSVEVGFYGYTF; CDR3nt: TGCAGCGTGGAAGTGGGGTTCTATGGCTACACCTTC
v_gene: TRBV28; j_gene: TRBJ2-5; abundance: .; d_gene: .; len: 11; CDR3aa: CAGGKRETQYF; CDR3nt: TGTGCCGGGGGAAAGCGGGAGACCCAGTACTTC
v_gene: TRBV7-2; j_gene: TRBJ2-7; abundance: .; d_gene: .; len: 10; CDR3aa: CASGRTALYF; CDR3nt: TGTGCCAGCGGAAGGACAGCCTTGTACTTC
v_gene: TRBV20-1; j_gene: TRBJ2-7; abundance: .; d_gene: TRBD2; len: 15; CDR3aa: CSARVQAGPSYEQYF; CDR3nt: TGCAGTGCTAGAGTTCAAGCGGGGCCCTCCTACGAGCAGTACTTC
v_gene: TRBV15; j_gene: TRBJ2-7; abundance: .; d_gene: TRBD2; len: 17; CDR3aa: CATSRELRIAGGNEQYF; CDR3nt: TGTGCCACCAGCAGAGAACTGAGGATAGCGGGAGGCAACGAGCAGTACTTC
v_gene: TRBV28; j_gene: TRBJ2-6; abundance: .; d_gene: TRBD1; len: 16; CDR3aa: CASSPGQASGANVLTF; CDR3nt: TGTGCCAGCAGTCCCGGACAGGCCTCTGGGGCCAACGTCCTGACTTTC
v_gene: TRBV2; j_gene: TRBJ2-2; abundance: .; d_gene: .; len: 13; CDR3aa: CASSVRGTGELFF; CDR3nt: TGTGCCAGCAGTGTAAGAGGGACCGGGGAGCTGTTTTTT
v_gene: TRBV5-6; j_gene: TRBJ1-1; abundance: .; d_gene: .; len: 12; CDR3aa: CASSFRYTEAFF; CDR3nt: TGTGCCAGCAGCTTCCGGTACACTGAAGCTTTCTTT
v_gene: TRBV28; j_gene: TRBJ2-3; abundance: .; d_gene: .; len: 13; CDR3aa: CASKSPGVDTQYF; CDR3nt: TGTGCCAGCAAGAGTCCCGGAGTAGATACGCAGTATTTT
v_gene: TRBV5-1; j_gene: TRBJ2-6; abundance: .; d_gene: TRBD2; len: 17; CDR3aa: CASSLRGGFSGANVLTF; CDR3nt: TGCGCCAGCAGCTTGCGGGGGGGGTTCTCTGGGGCCAACGTCCTGACTTTC
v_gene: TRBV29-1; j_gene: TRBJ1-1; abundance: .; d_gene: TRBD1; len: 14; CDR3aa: CSVRTGRANTEAFF; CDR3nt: TGCAGCGTTAGGACAGGGAGGGCGAACACTGAAGCTTTCTTT
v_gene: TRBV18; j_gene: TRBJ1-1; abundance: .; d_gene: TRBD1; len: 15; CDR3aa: CASSTRTGFYTEAFF; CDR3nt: TGTGCCAGCTCAACCAGGACAGGGTTCTACACTGAAGCTTTCTTT
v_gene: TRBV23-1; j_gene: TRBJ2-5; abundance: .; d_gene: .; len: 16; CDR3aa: CASSQSMRSLQETQYF; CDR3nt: TGCGCCAGCAGTCAATCAATGAGGTCACTCCAAGAGACCCAGTACTTC